This T cell receptor beta chain was observed in a study of blood T cells in healthy people across ages. Together with a sample-barcoded 5' primer, a J-beta primer mix was included in a second PCR lasting about 6 to 11 cycles. MiXCR, applied by TCRdb to the 5' RACE reads, yields one record per CDR3 protein. Of 650,000 to 700,000 distinct CDR3 sequences in the sample, approximately 31% are singletons; the top ten hold roughly 14%. Germline values: CDR1 SGHKS, CDR2 YYEKEE (reference sequence). Trimming shortened V by 8 bases and J by 10 bases, and 21 bases separated the two germline ends. This CDR3 spans 13 amino acids.

The chain joins TRBV5-5 to TRBJ1-1; perhaps TRBD1 as D (6 bases). Sequences were obtained from blood. This sequence was found in a woman of 80 years or more in good health. The CDR3 loop is CASSVGQSTGAFF. The DNA of the CDR3 is TGTGCCAGTAGCGTGGGACAATCGACGGGAGCTTTCTTT.